This passage covers 14 T cell receptor beta chains from one sample sequenced in a study of shared clonotypes between healthy human individuals. Clones were read by immunoSEQ multiplex PCR, and TCRdb kept only the in-frame ones, dropping some. The data show more than 400,000 clones, with more than 65% seen just once and about 13% held by the top ten. The specimen sequenced was PBMCs. The source of these receptors is a woman between 40 and 55 years old in good health. Some clones in this sample may be carry-over from other donors' samples.

This chain connects TRBV6-4 to TRBJ2-1, with D tentatively TRBD2 (5 bases). Per the germline V gene, CDR1 is MRHNA and CDR2 is SNTAGT. The CDR3 covers 13 residues. The V and J ends lost 5 bases and 2 bases respectively, with 7 bases between them. The CDR3: CASSSGPYNEQFF. The DNA of the CDR3 is TGTGCCAGCAGTAGCGGACCCTACAATGAGCAGTTCTTC.

V usage is TRBV5-8 and J usage is TRBJ1-4, with D possibly TRBD1 on 6 matching bases. The CDR3 consists of 16 residues. The germline V and J ends were trimmed by 6 bases and 2 bases, with 17 bases remaining between them. CDR1 and CDR2 (germline): SGHTS, YDEGEE. The CDR3: CASTPSPGATNEKLFF. For the CDR3, the DNA is TGTGCCAGCACCCCCTCCCCGGGGGCCACTAATGAAAAACTGTTTTTT.

The rearrangement links TRBV10-1 to TRBJ2-5, with 10 bases matching TRBD1. The CDR3 covers 15 residues. The germline V gene encodes CDR1 WNHNN and CDR2 SYGVQD (reference sequence). Losses at the gene ends were 2 bases for V and 5 bases for J; bases not matched to a gene: 5. The CDR3 loop is CASSERQGAWETQYF. In nucleotides, the CDR3 is TGCGCCAGCAGTGAGCGACAGGGGGCATGGGAGACCCAGTACTTC.

The table lists this clone with a few counts. V and J are TRBV7-8 and TRBJ2-5; D gene unclear. Per germline, CDR1 SGHVS and CDR2 FQNEAQ. The CDR3 loop spans 13 amino acids. Trimming shortened V by 1 base and J by 4 bases, and 7 bases separated the two germline ends. CDR3 loop: CASSLVQGETQYF. The CDR3 coding sequence is TGTGCCAGCAGCTTAGTCCAAGGAGAGACCCAGTACTTC.

This clone has only a few counts. This chain links TRBV2 with TRBJ2-6; D not certain. Germline assignment: CDR1 SNHLY and CDR2 FYNNEI. V was shortened by 6 bases and J by 0 bases, with 6 bases between the two germline ends. The CDR3 has 14 residues. The CDR3 nucleotides are TGTGCCAGCAGGCGAGTCTCTGGGGCCAACGTCCTGACTTTC. It codes for CASRRVSGANVLTF.

The rearrangement joins TRBV29-1 to TRBJ2-7, with D uncertain. This CDR3 has 12 amino acids. Trimming pared 0 bases from V and 5 bases from J, leaving 8 bases between. Germline V gene sequence: CDR1 SQVTM, CDR2 ANQGSEA. The CDR3 DNA reads as TGCAGCGTTGAAGACAGTTACCACGAGCAGTACTTC. It yields the protein CSVEDSYHEQYF.

This chain links TRBV5-1 with TRBJ2-7; 8 bases align to TRBD1. This CDR3 region has 15 residues. V was pared by 0 bases and J by 6 bases, with 8 bases of the junction left unmatched. CDR1 and CDR2 (germline): SGHRS, YFSETQ. The CDR3 region has the DNA TGCGCCAGCAGCTTGGGAGTTCAGGGGGCGCCCGAGCAGTACTTC. Translation gives CASSLGVQGAPEQYF.

V gene TRBV19 combines with J gene TRBJ1-1; 7 bases are a match to TRBD1. The CDR3 is 15 residues long. V dropped 6 bases and J dropped 4; count of bases not matched to a gene: 11. The germline gives CDR1 LNHDA, CDR2 SQIVND (reference sequence). The CDR3 region is CASSTQGQRGTEAFF. The DNA for the CDR3 is TGTGCCAGTAGCACCCAGGGACAGAGAGGCACTGAAGCTTTCTTT.

This sequence joins TRBV7-2 and TRBJ2-2; D gene unclear. Germline assignment: CDR1 SGHTA and CDR2 FQGNSA. Trimming left V 0 bases short and J 7 bases short, with 6 bases between. The CDR3 loop spans 13 amino acids. CDR3 residues: CASSLARRGELFF. For the CDR3, the DNA is TGTGCCAGCAGCTTAGCGCGGCGCGGGGAGCTGTTTTTT.

This sequence joins TRBV6-6 and TRBJ2-2; 11 positions match TRBD1. V gave up 11 bases and J gave up 7 bases; unmatched junction bases: 3. The length of the CDR3 is 12 residues. Per the germline V gene, CDR1 is MNHNY and CDR2 is SVGAGI (reference sequence). The CDR3 DNA is TGTGCCGGACAGGGGGCCGTCGGGGAGCTGTTTTTT. It specifies CAGQGAVGELFF.

A single count supports this clone. This chain joins TRBV7-7 and TRBJ1-5; D not resolved. The CDR3 length is 13 residues. In germline, CDR1 is SSHAT, CDR2 FNYEAQ (reference sequence). V was shortened by 1 base and J by 6 bases, with 7 bases between the two germline ends. CDR3 loop: CASSLELGQPQHF. The CDR3 nucleotides read TGTGCCAGCAGCTTAGAACTAGGTCAGCCCCAGCATTTT. The complete variable domain, with remaining parts taken from reference TRBV7-7 and TRBJ1-5, reads GAGVSQSPRYKVTKRGQDVTLRCDPISSHATLYWYQQALGQGPEFLTYFNYEAQPDKSGLPSDRFSAERPEGSISTLTIQRTEQRDSAMYRCASSLELGQPQHFGDGTRLSIL.

The V gene is TRBV5-6, the J gene TRBJ1-2, with TRBD1 matching 9 bases. Germline CDR1 and CDR2: SGHDT and YYEEEE. J was trimmed by 2 bases and V by 5 bases; bases with no gene match: 7. The CDR3 totals 15 residues. The CDR3 protein is CASRRRTGVNYGYTF. DNA for the CDR3: TGTGCCAGCAGACGACGGACAGGGGTAAACTATGGCTACACCTTC.

About this clone itself: A read error may be the cause here, since a much bigger clone is one base away. The chain uses TRBV4-2 and TRBJ2-1; 7 bases match TRBD2. The CDR3 totals 17 residues. Trimming removed 2 bases from V and 7 bases from J; junction bases left unmatched: 14. Per germline, CDR1 LGHNA and CDR2 YNFKEQ. For the CDR3, the DNA is TGTGCCAGCAGCCAAAGGGGAGGGGCCAAACAGCCAAATGAGCAGTTCTTC. Translation gives CASSQRGGAKQPNEQFF.

This chain joins TRBV30 and TRBJ2-5; D may be TRBD1 (6 bases). The CDR3 contains 13 residues. CDR1 and CDR2 (germline): GTSNPN, SVGIG (reference sequence). V was clipped by 1 base and J by 1 base, with 7 bases between them. The CDR3 coding sequence is TGTGCCTGGAGTGGAGGGGGCCAAGAGACCCAGTACTTC. It codes for CAWSGGGQETQYF.